This note documents a single T cell receptor (beta chain) sequence. The sample belongs to a study of cytomegalovirus exposure and HLA in healthy donors. With 0 bases removed from V and 3 bases from J, the gap between germline ends came to 17 bases. There are 17 residues in the CDR3. The germline V gene has CDR1 MGHRA and CDR2 YSYEKL. Sequencing used immunoSEQ multiplex PCR; TCRdb keeps in-frame clones, though not all of them. Of about 74,000 clones in the sample, roughly 94% were seen once. This clonotype originated in a woman aged 18-30 years in good health and CMV-seropositive. Material: PBMCs. The chain recombines TRBV4-1 with TRBJ1-1; D remains unclear. CDR3 in DNA: TGCGCCAGCAGCCAAGATTTCAGAACGCTTTTGGACACTGAAGCTTTCTTT. As protein: CASSQDFRTLLDTEAFF.